This T cell receptor beta chain was obtained from a study of a mutant IDH1 vaccine in newly diagnosed glioma. Whole-study context: Patients were started on vaccination 4-6 weeks after radiotherapy alone, or with temozolomide cycles.

Here immunoSEQ multiplex PCR was the method, and the copy in TCRdb shows in-frame clones only, minus some. The sample yields tens of thousands of clones, roughly 92% seen once. The V gene's germline CDR1 is GTSNPN and CDR2 SVGIG (reference sequence). The V segment lost 3 bases and the J segment 8 bases; nucleotides outside the gene matches: 7. This CDR3 is 14 amino acids long. As to time point: week 5, during vaccination. Every vaccination contained 300 ug of the mutant IDH1 20-mer peptide and was paired with topical imiquimod. Concerning this clone: Its antigen is unknown.

The V and J genes are TRBV30 and TRBJ1-4, with 9 bases fitting TRBD1. This receptor was taken from a man in his fifties or sixties with glioma. Source: PBMCs, taken from a glioma patient whose treatment included an IDH1 peptide vaccine. CDR3 nucleotide sequence: TGTGCCTGGAGATCGGACAGGGGATGGGAAAAACTGTTTTTT. Translating it yields CAWRSDRGWEKLFF. The variable domain in full, with the rest retrieved from reference TRBV30 and TRBJ1-4, is SQTIHQWPATLVQPVGSPLSLECTVEGTSNPNLYWYRQAAGRGLQLLFYSVGIGQISSEVPQNLSASRPQDRQFILSSKKLLLSDSGFYLCAWRSDRGWEKLFFGSGTQLSVL.